A single sample is the source of the 7 T cell receptor beta chains below, sequenced in a study of T-cell memory formation after mild COVID-19. TCRdb called the 5' RACE reads again in MiXCR, with one record for every CDR3 protein. This sample has 170,000 or so distinct CDR3 sequences; about a third occur once, and the top ten carry around 13%. The sample comprised PBMCs or a T cell subset sorted from them (not recorded which). The receptors derive from an adult woman who had mild COVID-19 (a few samples of this study predate the infection). Cell type and time point are not known.

The chain is built from TRBV6-5 and TRBJ1-3; D gene ambiguous. The germline V gene has CDR1 MNHEY and CDR2 SVGAGI. The CDR3 has 14 residues. With 2 bases removed from V and 0 bases from J, the gap between germline ends came to 5 bases. DNA of the CDR3: TGTGCCAGCAGTTACGGGAGCTCTGGAAACACCATATATTTT. It translates to CASSYGSSGNTIYF.

The chain carries TRBV5-1 and TRBJ2-5, with TRBD2 matching 8 bases. The CDR3 contains 14 residues. From germline, CDR1 is SGHRS and CDR2 YFSETQ. V shed 4 bases, J shed 3 bases, and the junction held 5 bases outside the gene matches. Written as DNA, the CDR3 is TGCGCCAGCAGCGGGACGGGAGGGGAAGAGACCCAGTACTTC. It yields the protein CASSGTGGEETQYF.

The table lists this clonotype with a few counts. This chain uses TRBV12-3 or TRBV12-4 with TRBJ2-2, with a weak D call TRBD1 (8 bases). This CDR3 region has 15 residues. V was shortened by 6 bases and J by 6 bases, with 17 bases between the two germline ends. The CDR3: CASRHRGGKPGELFF. CDR3 coding DNA: TGTGCCAGCAGACACAGGGGGGGGAAGCCCGGGGAGCTGTTTTTT.

The V call is TRBV4-1, the J call TRBJ2-5, with 12 bases lining up with TRBD2. CDR3 length: 16 amino acids. V lost 0 bases and J lost 5; bases outside the gene matches: 4. CDR1 is MGHRA, CDR2 YSYEKL, per germline. The CDR3 DNA reads as TGCGCCAGCAGCCAAGAGAACGGACTAGCGGGGGAGACCCAGTACTTC. It encodes CASSQENGLAGETQYF.

The CDR3 sequence is CASSLGDGGAYEQFF. The CDR3 nucleotides read TGTGCCAGCAGCTTAGGGGACGGGGGGGCCTATGAGCAGTTCTTC. The gene calls are TRBV7-6 and TRBJ2-1, with 8 positions matching TRBD2. The CDR3 is 15 amino acids. Trimming cost V 1 base and J 8 bases; bases outside gene matches: 7. Germline values: CDR1 SGHVS, CDR2 FNYEAQ.

This clonotype has more than one count but fewer than ten. Sequence at one end of the junction differs from germline and may be a read error. The rearrangement uses TRBV5-1 and TRBJ2-2; D may be TRBD2 (5 bases). Germline CDR1 is SGHRS and CDR2 is YFSETQ. The length of the CDR3 is 13 residues. This CDR3 reads CASSLMPPGELSF. Written as DNA, the CDR3 is TGCGCCAGCAGCTTGATGCCTCCCGGGGAGCTGTCTTTT.

This clonotype was seen ten or more times. It may be a read error: a sequence one base away is much more abundant. This rearrangement joins TRBV4-3 to TRBJ2-6; perhaps TRBD2 as D (5 bases). The CDR3 loop spans 16 amino acids. Trimming took off 3 bases at V and 2 bases at J, with 11 bases between the two ends. Germline CDR1 reads LGHNA; CDR2 reads YSLEER. DNA of the CDR3: TGCGCCAGCAGCCACGACTCCGGGACTGGGGCCAACGTCCTGACTTTC. Protein: CASSHDSGTGANVLTF.